This T cell receptor (beta chain) was documented in a study of identical twins. General study findings and limits: Fewer insertions marked abundant cord blood beta clonotypes; young adult naive trended weakly, memory not at all.

This clonotype was seen ten or more times. Its antigen is undetermined. V lost 4 bases to trimming and J lost 2 bases; unmatched junction nucleotides: 5. Germline V gene sequence: CDR1 SQVTM, CDR2 ANQGSEA. CDR3 length: 14 amino acids. Unique molecular identifiers were in the cDNA, with template-switch universal primer binding. TCRdb analysed the 5' RACE reads with MiXCR anew, one entry per CDR3 protein. The sample shows 1.5 million to 2 million distinct CDR3 sequences, more than 30% of them seen only once. This chain uses TRBV29-1 with TRBJ2-5, with 9 bases fitting TRBD2. The TCR comes from a newborn girl in good health. Sequencing used cord blood. The CDR3, as DNA: TGCAGCGTTGTAGGACTAGCGCATCAAGAGACCCAGTACTTC. It translates to CSVVGLAHQETQYF.